These T cell receptor beta chains were read from a single sample in a study of blood T cell repertoires in COVID-19. Measured with immunoSEQ multiplex PCR; TCRdb has only the in-frame clones, and not every one. The repertoire holds about 83,000 clones, around nine tenths seen once, with 8% in the top ten. The sample taken for sequencing was peripheral blood. Every receptor here comes from a man older than 75 with active or convalescent COVID-19. CDR3s include the opening cysteine and the closing phenylalanine or tryptophan. D genes are given only for firm matches.

d_gene | j_gene | v_gene | CDR3aa
. | TRBJ1-4 | TRBV4-1 | CASSQGQGPTNEKLFF
TRBD1 | TRBJ2-5 | TRBV5-1 | CASSPRDRGEETQYF
. | TRBJ1-2 | TRBV3-1/TRBV3-2 | CASSPQGIHGYTF
TRBD2 | TRBJ2-1 | TRBV27 | CASSSLTSGSYNEQFF
. | TRBJ2-3 | TRBV11-2 | CASSKGKRRSTDTQYF
. | TRBJ1-2 | TRBV7-2 | CASSLKGGGAGYTF
. | TRBJ1-1 | TRBV10-2 | CASTNGQPNTEAFF
. | TRBJ1-2 | TRBV3-1/TRBV3-2 | CASSQGKAGEGYGYTF
. | TRBJ1-1 | TRBV4-2 | CASSQDPGWSMNTEAFF
. | TRBJ1-4 | TRBV6-1 | CASSETANEKLFF
. | TRBJ1-4 | TRBV7-2 | CASSLRRTGEKLFF
TRBD2 | TRBJ2-1 | TRBV10-3 | CAISEFTGTRMNEQFF
. | TRBJ1-5 | TRBV5-1 | CASSLGQSNQPQHF